These T cell receptor beta chains were read from a single sample in a study of tumor-infiltrating lymphocytes in localized non-small cell lung cancer. Assay used: immunoSEQ multiplex PCR; TCRdb lists only in-frame clones, some missing. The sample carries 14,000 to 15,000 clones, around 81% recorded once. Sequencing was carried out using lung tumor tissue. The receptor set was obtained from a human donor with non-small cell lung cancer. Both conserved end residues are part of each CDR3. D genes are given only for firm matches.

v_call d_call cdr3_aa
TRBV7-9 NA CASSLGRRSGDTQYF
TRBV5-8 NA CASSSGRGIIEQYF
TRBV25-1 TRBD1 CASSDPGQGNTDTQYF
TRBV10-2 NA CASSRQVPGELFF
TRBV28 NA CASSFIVGDSPGYTF
TRBV7-9 NA CASSLDVQGSHEQYF
TRBV11-3 NA CASSLEGGKSYEQYF
TRBV2 TRBD1 CASRVAWDRVEQYF
TRBV14 NA CASSQTRAGQYF
TRBV2 TRBD1 CASSDRGRSPLHF
TRBV7-9 TRBD2 CASSHGGGSYNEQFF
TRBV19 NA CASSQLDYGYTF
TRBV6-5 NA CASSAHTEAFF
TRBV6-5 TRBD1 CASSGQGGYYYGYTF
TRBV5-4 TRBD1 CASTDVGGPGNTIYF
TRBV6-5 NA CASSRQATNEKLFF
TRBV30 TRBD2 CAWGLAGGPDTQYF
TRBV2 NA CATEFLSGANVLTF
TRBV9 NA CASSGGVNTEAFF
TRBV9 NA CASSREAGFNTEAFF
TRBV7-6 NA CASSRSAGVLTGELFF
TRBV6-5 TRBD1 CASSYLDRGGGYTF
TRBV28 NA CASKTYNEQFF
TRBV5-1 NA CASSPHTDTQYF
TRBV6-4 NA CASSAGEDTDTQYF
TRBV18 NA CASSSTGGEKLFF
TRBV7-8 NA CASSLGRDGETQYF
TRBV5-1 NA CASSIGIQGSYNEQFF
TRBV5-1 NA CASSLAVSGNTEAFF
TRBV14 NA CASSPRVFGTEAFF
TRBV6-5 NA CASRGQTNEKLFF
TRBV5-8 TRBD2 CASSLGLAGGPRSAFF
TRBV6-5 TRBD2 CASSYSTSGGGTQYF
TRBV7-2 NA CASSLVAANTEAFF
TRBV19 TRBD1 CASSIGDRSGYTF
TRBV7-9 NA CASSFGLPERGTDTQYF
TRBV9 TRBD2 CASSVVTSMNEQFF
TRBV29-1 NA CSGRQQGNTEAFF
TRBV6-1 NA CASKIWGEHQPQHF
TRBV5-1 NA CASSLGQNLAKNIQYF
TRBV4-3 TRBD1 CASSQEGQGNEKLFF
TRBV11-2 TRBD1 CASSPRDSKLLGGTF
TRBV19 TRBD1 CASLPTGEVAKLFF
TRBV7-9 TRBD2 CASSTGGDEQFF
TRBV7-2 NA CASSLQQPYEQYF
TRBV2 NA CASSESVTANNEQFF
TRBV6-5 TRBD1 CASSYSSGQGNYGYTF